The T cell receptor beta chain under discussion was sequenced for a study of control samples from healthy donors and cancer patients. Clones were read by immunoSEQ multiplex PCR, and TCRdb kept only the in-frame ones, dropping some. Among under 200,000 clones listed, about 94% were seen once. The CDR3 spans 14 residues. V was pared by 4 bases and J by 10 bases, with 6 bases of the junction left unmatched. The germline V gene encodes CDR1 SGHNT and CDR2 YYREEE (reference sequence). The specimen sequenced was blood. This TCR came from a woman aged 60-75 years in good health. The V call is TRBV5-4, the J call TRBJ2-5, with TRBD2 identical over 14 bases. The CDR3 coding sequence is TGTGCCAGCAGCCCGGAGGGGACTAGCGGGGGCCAGTACTTC. Protein sequence: CASSPEGTSGGQYF. Using reference TRBV5-4 and TRBJ2-5 for the parts outside the CDR3, the full variable domain is ETGVTQSPTHLIKTRGQQVTLRCSSQSGHNTVSWYQQALGQGPQFIFQYYREEENGRGNFPPRFSGLQFPNYSSELNVNALELDDSALYLCASSPEGTSGGQYFGPGTRLLVL.